A single sample is the source of the 29 T cell receptor beta chains below, sequenced in a study of blood T cells in healthy people across ages. Next came a second PCR, run for roughly 6 to 11 cycles, which used a sample-barcoded 5' primer along with a J-beta primer mix. Via MiXCR, TCRdb re-called the 5' RACE reads, giving one row per CDR3 protein. The profile covers 800,000 or so distinct CDR3 sequences, with about 62% appearing a single time and roughly 26% taken by the ten largest. The sequenced sample consisted of blood. All receptors derive from a man aged 30 to 39 in good health.

The sample holds many counts of this clonotype. The rearrangement joins TRBV7-2 to TRBJ2-3; possible D gene TRBD2, 7 bases. The CDR3 is made up of 15 amino acids. Germline V gene sequence: CDR1 SGHTA, CDR2 FQGNSA. Trimming took off 3 bases at V and 1 base at J, with 11 bases between the two ends. CDR3 protein: CASSLVGGGTDTQYF. CDR3 nucleotides: TGTGCCAGCAGCTTGGTAGGGGGGGGCACAGATACGCAGTATTTT.

V gene TRBV7-9 combines with J gene TRBJ2-1; a weak D match, TRBD1 (6 bases). The CDR3 is 13 amino acids. Germline V gene sequence: CDR1 SEHNR, CDR2 FQNEAQ (reference sequence). Between the trimmed V and J ends, which lost 5 bases and 7 bases, there was a span of 12 bases. The CDR3 is CASSVHRDNEQFF. CDR3 bases: TGTGCCAGCAGCGTCCACAGGGATAATGAGCAGTTCTTC.

This chain connects TRBV20-1 to TRBJ2-1; 9 bases line up with TRBD1. This CDR3 has 13 amino acids. Trimming removed 6 bases from V and 9 bases from J; junction bases left unmatched: 9. CDR1 is DFQATT and CDR2 is SNEGSKA in the germline V gene (reference sequence). This CDR3 reads CSAPGTGQGEQFF. Here the CDR3 DNA reads TGCAGTGCCCCGGGGACAGGGCAAGGTGAGCAGTTCTTC.

This clonotype has only a few counts. The chain links TRBV4-2 to TRBJ1-5, with unresolved D. V was cut by 0 bases and J by 2 bases, with 11 bases left in between. Germline V gene lookup returns CDR1 LGHNA and CDR2 YNFKEQ. The CDR3 is 16 residues long. The CDR3 nucleotides are TGTGCCAGCAGCCAAGATCGATGGGCGCGCAATCAGCCCCAGCATTTT. Encoded protein: CASSQDRWARNQPQHF.

This clonotype was seen once. Likely a read error: the CDR3 ends without its conserved phenylalanine or tryptophan. This rearrangement joins TRBV27 to TRBJ1-4; D remains unclear. V was trimmed by 2 bases and J by 7 bases, leaving 14 bases between them. The CDR3 has 15 residues. The germline V gene has CDR1 MNHEY and CDR2 SMNVEV (reference sequence). This chain's CDR3 is CASSLAVASIEKLFV. DNA for the CDR3: TGTGCCAGCAGTTTAGCGGTGGCTTCGATTGAAAAACTGTTTGTT.

The V gene is TRBV7-8, the J gene TRBJ2-3, with D perhaps TRBD1 or TRBD2 (5 bases each). The V end was cut by 0 bases, the J end by 0 bases, with 25 bases between. In germline, CDR1 is SGHVS, CDR2 FQNEAQ. The CDR3 contains 21 residues. The CDR3 region is CASSLAGNWGTDLPSTDTQYF. The CDR3 nucleotides read TGTGCCAGCAGCTTAGCGGGTAATTGGGGGACCGACTTGCCTAGCACAGATACGCAGTATTTT.

The genes are TRBV7-9 and TRBJ1-1; 10 bases are shared with TRBD1. Germline CDR1 reads SEHNR; CDR2 reads FQNEAQ (reference sequence). This CDR3 region has 15 residues. V trimming: 5 bases; J trimming: 4 bases; junction bases outside the gene matches: 7. The CDR3 DNA sequence: TGTGCCAGCAGCCCGGGGGGACAGGGGAGCACTGAAGCTTTCTTT. The encoded protein is CASSPGGQGSTEAFF.

This clonotype was seen only a few times. This rearrangement joins TRBV5-1 to TRBJ1-4; no firm D call. The CDR3 is made up of 14 amino acids. Germline assignment: CDR1 SGHRS and CDR2 YFSETQ. V was shortened by 7 bases and J by 0 bases, with 10 bases between the two germline ends. The CDR3 DNA follows: TGCGCCAGCGGCCCAGCATCAACTAATGAAAAACTGTTTTTT. It translates to CASGPASTNEKLFF.

CDR3 region: CASSSFDGANVLTF. Written as DNA, the CDR3 is TGTGCCAGCAGCTCATTCGACGGGGCCAACGTCCTGACTTTC. This chain links TRBV7-2 with TRBJ2-6, with no clear D. Trimming took off 4 bases at V and 4 bases at J, with 8 bases between the two ends. The CDR3 is 14 amino acids. Germline V gene lookup returns CDR1 SGHTA and CDR2 FQGNSA.

This clonotype was found once. A much larger clone differs by one base, so this may be a read error. The chain links TRBV29-1 to TRBJ2-1, with 8 bases fitting TRBD2. Trimming at V came to 4 bases and at J to 8 bases, leaving 10 bases not matched to a gene. Germline loops: CDR1 SQVTM, CDR2 ANQGSEA. The CDR3 runs 14 residues. The CDR3 nucleotides are TGCAGCGTTGCTCCGGGACTAGTAGACGATGAGCAGTTCTTC. As protein: CSVAPGLVDDEQFF.

In this sample, this clonotype turned up once. The chain joins TRBV7-3 to TRBJ1-2, with 9 positions matching TRBD1. This CDR3 region has 15 residues. Trimming at V came to 4 bases and at J to 8 bases, leaving 11 bases not matched to a gene. The germline V gene encodes CDR1 SGHTA and CDR2 FQGTGA. As DNA, the CDR3 is TGTGCCAGCAGCTCACAGGGGGCGGACTTTAGCGGCTACACCTTC. The encoded protein is CASSSQGADFSGYTF. Full variable domain (outside the CDR3, taken from reference TRBV7-3 and TRBJ1-2): GAGVSQTPSNKVTEKGKYVELRCDPISGHTALYWYRQSLGQGPEFLIYFQGTGAADDSGLPNDRFFAVRPEGSVSTLKIQRTERGDSAVYLCASSSQGADFSGYTFGSGTRLTVV.

V and J are TRBV24-1 and TRBJ2-2; no reliable D call. Between the trimmed V and J ends, which lost 8 bases and 6 bases, there was a span of 6 bases. The CDR3 spans 11 residues. The germline V gene encodes CDR1 KGHDR and CDR2 SFDVKD. CDR3 sequence (DNA): TGTGCCACCACTTCCGCCGGGGAGCTGTTTTTT. Protein product: CATTSAGELFF.

The V and J genes are TRBV4-3 and TRBJ2-7; D is perhaps TRBD1 (6 bases). The CDR3 is made up of 16 amino acids. Trimming removed 0 bases at V and 4 bases at J, with 16 bases between. From germline, CDR1 is LGHNA and CDR2 YSLEER. CDR3 amino acids: CASSQETPTGYYEQYF. CDR3 sequence (DNA): TGCGCCAGCAGCCAAGAGACTCCGACAGGCTATTACGAGCAGTACTTC.

This chain links TRBV28 with TRBJ1-5, with D perhaps matching TRBD1 (6 bases). Germline CDR1 is MDHEN and CDR2 is SYDVKM. With 9 bases removed from V and 1 base from J, the gap between germline ends came to 13 bases. The CDR3 sequence is 14 residues long. In DNA form, the CDR3 reads TGTGCCAGTATACAGGGCCCAAGCAATCAGCCCCAGCATTTT. Residues: CASIQGPSNQPQHF.

The chain uses TRBV27 and TRBJ2-1; D unresolved. The CDR3 loop spans 14 amino acids. The germline gives CDR1 MNHEY, CDR2 SMNVEV (reference sequence). Between the trimmed V and J ends, which lost 2 bases and 4 bases, there was a span of 9 bases. As DNA, the CDR3 is TGTGCCAGCAGTTTACAGGCCCCTTACAATGAGCAGTTCTTC. This encodes CASSLQAPYNEQFF.

V gene TRBV10-3 combines with J gene TRBJ2-5, with 9 bases matching TRBD1. V lost 3 bases and J lost 0; bases outside the gene matches: 5. The CDR3 loop spans 16 amino acids. CDR1 is ENHRY, CDR2 SYGVKD, per germline. CDR3 in amino acids: CAISEQGAGYQETQYF. CDR3 DNA sequence: TGTGCCATCAGTGAACAGGGGGCAGGGTACCAAGAGACCCAGTACTTC.

The chain couples TRBV4-3 to TRBJ2-6; D is undetermined. Per germline, CDR1 LGHNA and CDR2 YSLEER. CDR3 length equals 17 residues. V gave up 0 bases and J gave up 0 bases, with 9 bases separating them. This CDR3 is CASSQDVGTSGANVLTF. For the CDR3, the DNA is TGCGCCAGCAGCCAAGACGTAGGAACCTCTGGGGCCAACGTCCTGACTTTC.

This clonotype was found a few times. This chain uses TRBV29-1 with TRBJ2-3, with 13 bases aligning to TRBD2. The CDR3 runs to 15 residues. Germline V gives CDR1 SQVTM, CDR2 ANQGSEA. Trimming at V came to 5 bases and at J to 5 bases, leaving 7 bases not matched to a gene. The CDR3: CSVSTSGGLGDTQYF. The CDR3 nucleotides are TGCAGCGTTTCGACTAGCGGGGGGCTTGGAGATACGCAGTATTTT.

This clonotype was seen a few times. One end of the junction does not line up with germline, which may come from a read error. CDR3 amino acids: CASSLAGGGGALETQYF. CDR3 coding DNA: TGTGCCAGCAGCCTAGCGGGTGGCGGGGGGGCCTTAGAGACCCAGTACTTC. The V call is TRBV7-2, the J call TRBJ2-5, with 9 bases identical to TRBD2. Germline-derived CDR1 and CDR2 are SGHTA and FQGNSA. CDR3 length: 17 residues.

This clonotype has just a few counts. The chain combines TRBV6-1 with TRBJ2-7; 7 bases fit TRBD1. The J call is uncertain, as TRBJ2-5 better fits the DNA end. Per the germline V gene, CDR1 is MNHNS and CDR2 is SASEGT. The CDR3 contains 13 residues. CDR3 protein: CASRRNRGETQYF. Written as DNA, the CDR3 is TGTGCCAGCAGAAGGAACAGGGGAGAGACCCAGTACTTC.

This sequence joins TRBV6-1 and TRBJ2-7; D gene unclear. The CDR3 is 14 amino acids. CDR1 and CDR2 (germline): MNHNS, SASEGT. Trimming removed 4 bases at V and 2 bases at J, with 12 bases between. The CDR3 here is CASSVEDGPYEQYF. The CDR3 nucleotides read TGTGCCAGCAGTGTCGAGGACGGACCCTACGAGCAGTACTTC.

This clonotype showed up just a few times. The germline gene is not matched at one end of the junction; a read error may be the cause. The chain couples TRBV7-2 to TRBJ2-7, with D hard to call. In germline, CDR1 is SGHTA, CDR2 FQGNSA. The CDR3 runs to 14 residues. The DNA for the CDR3 is TGTGCCAGCAACTTAGACACGGGCTCCTACGAGCAGTACTTC. This translates into CASNLDTGSYEQYF.

This chain joins TRBV27 and TRBJ2-5; D is ambiguous. The J call may not be correct, given that the DNA end is closer to TRBJ2-7. The CDR3 is 14 residues long. Per germline, CDR1 MNHEY and CDR2 SMNVEV (reference sequence). CDR3 nucleotides: TGTGCCAGCAGTTCCTCTTGGTCGGTCTACGAGCAGTACTTC. It specifies CASSSSWSVYEQYF.

This clonotype was recorded at least ten times. The V and J genes are TRBV7-2 and TRBJ2-3; the D gene could be TRBD1 or TRBD2 (6 bases each). The germline V and J ends were trimmed by 2 bases and 7 bases, with 16 bases remaining between them. Germline CDR1 is SGHTA and CDR2 is FQGNSA. The CDR3 loop spans 15 amino acids. CDR3 sequence (DNA): TGTGCCAGCAGCTTATTTCTCGGGGGCGCAAATACGCAGTATTTT. Its protein product is CASSLFLGGANTQYF.

The chain combines TRBV27 with TRBJ1-2; no definite D call. V lost 0 bases and J 4 bases, leaving 18 bases between the germline ends. The CDR3 is 17 amino acids. Germline CDR1 is MNHEY and CDR2 is SMNVEV (reference sequence). The CDR3 loop is CASSLSNDPYLAYGYTF. The CDR3 bases are TGTGCCAGCAGTTTATCCAACGATCCCTATCTAGCCTATGGCTACACCTTC.

This clonotype has a single count. V usage is TRBV6-6 and J usage is TRBJ1-1; 8 bases fit TRBD1. This CDR3 region has 15 residues. Germline CDR1 reads MNHNY; CDR2 reads SVGAGI (reference sequence). Losses at the gene ends were 2 bases for V and 5 bases for J; bases not matched to a gene: 7. This CDR3 is CASSYRDRPRTEAFF. CDR3 sequence (DNA): TGTGCCAGCAGTTACAGGGACAGGCCGAGAACTGAAGCTTTCTTT.

The V and J genes are TRBV7-2 and TRBJ2-5; a weak D match, TRBD1 (6 bases). V gave up 5 bases and J gave up 2 bases, with 15 bases separating them. The germline V gene encodes CDR1 SGHTA and CDR2 FQGNSA. The CDR3 is 15 residues long. The CDR3 sequence: CASSPVHRGQETQYF. The CDR3 DNA reads as TGTGCCAGCAGCCCCGTTCATAGGGGGCAAGAGACCCAGTACTTC.

The gene calls are TRBV7-9 and TRBJ2-1; D could derive from TRBD1 or TRBD2 (5 bases each). The CDR3 loop spans 16 amino acids. V was pared by 5 bases and J by 9 bases, with 23 bases between. Germline values: CDR1 SEHNR, CDR2 FQNEAQ (reference sequence). The CDR3 DNA follows: TGTGCCAGCAGCGCCCAACCGGGGCCCCTTTTGGGTGAGCAGTTCTTC. Its protein is CASSAQPGPLLGEQFF.

The genes are TRBV7-6 and TRBJ2-3; TRBD2 matches 7 bases. Germline trimming cut 2 bases from V and 4 bases from J; bases unmatched to any gene: 12. CDR1 and CDR2 (germline): SGHVS, FNYEAQ. CDR3 length: 17 amino acids. The CDR3 bases are TGTGCCAGCAGCTTATCCCCCTTTAGCGGGCCCCCAGATACGCAGTATTTT. Translation: CASSLSPFSGPPDTQYF. Drawing the rest from reference TRBV7-6 and TRBJ2-3, the complete variable domain is GAGVSQSPRYKVTKRGQDVALRCDPISGHVSLYWYRQALGQGPEFLTYFNYEAQQDKSGLPNDRFSAERPEGSISTLTIQRTEQRDSAMYRCASSLSPFSGPPDTQYFGPGTRLTVL.